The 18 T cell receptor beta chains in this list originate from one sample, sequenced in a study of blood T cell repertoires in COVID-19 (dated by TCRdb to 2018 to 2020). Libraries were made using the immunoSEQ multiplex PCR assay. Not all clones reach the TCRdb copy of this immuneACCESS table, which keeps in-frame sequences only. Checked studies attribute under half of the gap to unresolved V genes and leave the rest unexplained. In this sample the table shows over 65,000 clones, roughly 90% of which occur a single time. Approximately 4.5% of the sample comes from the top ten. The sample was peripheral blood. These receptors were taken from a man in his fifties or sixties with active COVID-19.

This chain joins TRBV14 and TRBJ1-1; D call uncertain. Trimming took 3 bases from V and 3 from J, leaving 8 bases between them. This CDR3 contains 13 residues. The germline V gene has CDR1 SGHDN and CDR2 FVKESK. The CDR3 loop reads CASSHQSHTEAFF. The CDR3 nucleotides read TGTGCCAGCAGCCACCAATCCCACACTGAAGCTTTCTTT.

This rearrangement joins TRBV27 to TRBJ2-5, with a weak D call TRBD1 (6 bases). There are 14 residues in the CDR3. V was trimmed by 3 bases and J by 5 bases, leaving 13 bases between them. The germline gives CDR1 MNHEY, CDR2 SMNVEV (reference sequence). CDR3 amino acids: CASSFSGTSETQYF. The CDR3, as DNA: TGTGCCAGCAGTTTTTCCGGGACATCCGAGACCCAGTACTTC.

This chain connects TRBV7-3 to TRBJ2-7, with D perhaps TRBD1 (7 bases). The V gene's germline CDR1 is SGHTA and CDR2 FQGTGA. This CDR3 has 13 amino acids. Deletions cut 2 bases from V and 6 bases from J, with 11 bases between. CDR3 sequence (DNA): TGTGCCAGCAGCTTACGTCAGGGGGGCGAGCAGTACTTC. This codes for CASSLRQGGEQYF.

CDR3 amino acids: CASSPSAGGNYNEQFF. The CDR3 DNA reads as TGTGCCAGCAGCCCCTCAGCGGGAGGGAACTACAATGAGCAGTTCTTC. This chain joins TRBV11-2 and TRBJ2-1, with 10 bases identical to TRBD2. Trimming took 5 bases from V and 3 from J; bases not matched to a gene: 7. CDR3 length: 16 amino acids. Germline-derived CDR1 and CDR2 are SGHAT and FQNNGV.

The CDR3 loop is CASSPRPQGAFAEAFF. The CDR3 nucleotides read TGTGCCAGCAGCCCAAGACCACAGGGAGCTTTCGCTGAAGCTTTCTTT. The genes are TRBV28 and TRBJ1-1; TRBD1 might be the D (6 bases). The CDR3 is made up of 16 amino acids. Trimming took off 6 bases at V and 6 bases at J, with 23 bases between the two ends. The germline gives CDR1 MDHEN, CDR2 SYDVKM.

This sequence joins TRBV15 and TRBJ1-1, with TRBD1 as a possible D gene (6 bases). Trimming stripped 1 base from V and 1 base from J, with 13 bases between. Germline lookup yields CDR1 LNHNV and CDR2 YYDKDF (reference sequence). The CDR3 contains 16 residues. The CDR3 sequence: CATSRGIGQTNTEAFF. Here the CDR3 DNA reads TGTGCCACCAGCAGAGGGATTGGACAGACGAACACTGAAGCTTTCTTT.

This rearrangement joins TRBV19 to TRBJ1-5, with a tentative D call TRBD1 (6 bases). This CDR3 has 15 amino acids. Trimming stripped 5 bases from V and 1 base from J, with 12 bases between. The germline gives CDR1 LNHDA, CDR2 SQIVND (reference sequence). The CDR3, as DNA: TGTGCCAGTAGTCCCCAGGGGCCGAGCAATCAGCCCCAGCATTTT. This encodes CASSPQGPSNQPQHF.

The CDR3 sequence is CASSSDRGRQPQHF. Here the CDR3 DNA reads TGTGCCAGTAGTTCCGACAGGGGGCGCCAGCCCCAGCATTTT. The chain couples TRBV19 to TRBJ1-5; TRBD1 matches 10 bases. The germline CDR1 and CDR2 sequences are LNHDA and SQIVND (reference sequence). The CDR3 totals 14 residues. V shed 5 bases, J shed 7 bases, and the junction held 5 bases outside the gene matches.

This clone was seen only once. CDR3 protein: CASSLAGLAYEQYF. The CDR3, as DNA: TGTGCCAGCAGCTTAGCGGGGCTAGCCTACGAGCAGTACTTC. The genes are TRBV7-2 and TRBJ2-7; D might be TRBD1 (5 bases). The CDR3 sequence is 14 residues long. V lost 0 bases and J lost 2, with 8 bases in between. Germline values: CDR1 SGHTA, CDR2 FQGNSA. Together with reference TRBV7-2 and TRBJ2-7, the CDR3 gives the full variable domain: GAGVSQSPSNKVTEKGKDVELRCDPISGHTALYWYRQSLGQGLEFLIYFQGNSAPDKSGLPSDRFSAERTGGSVSTLTIQRTQQEDSAVYLCASSLAGLAYEQYFGPGTRLTVT.

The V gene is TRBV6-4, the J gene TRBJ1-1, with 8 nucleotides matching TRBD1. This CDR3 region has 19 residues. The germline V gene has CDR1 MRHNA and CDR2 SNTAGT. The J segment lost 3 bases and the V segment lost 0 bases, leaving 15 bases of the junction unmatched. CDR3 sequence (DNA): TGTGCCAGCAGTGACTCGCCCCTACAGGGGGACGCCGGATACACTGAAGCTTTCTTT. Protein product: CASSDSPLQGDAGYTEAFF.

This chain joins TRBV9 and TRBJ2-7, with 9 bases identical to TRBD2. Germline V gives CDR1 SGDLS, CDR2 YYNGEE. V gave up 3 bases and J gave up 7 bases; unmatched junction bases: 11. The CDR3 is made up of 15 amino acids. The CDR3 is CASSATTSGVGEQYF. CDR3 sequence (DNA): TGTGCCAGCAGCGCGACGACTAGCGGTGTAGGGGAGCAGTACTTC.

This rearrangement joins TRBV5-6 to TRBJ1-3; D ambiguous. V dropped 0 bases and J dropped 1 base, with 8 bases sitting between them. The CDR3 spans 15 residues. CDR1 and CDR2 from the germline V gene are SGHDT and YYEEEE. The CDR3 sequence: CASSLGPGSGNTIYF. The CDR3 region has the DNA TGTGCCAGCAGCTTGGGTCCGGGGTCTGGAAACACCATATATTTT.

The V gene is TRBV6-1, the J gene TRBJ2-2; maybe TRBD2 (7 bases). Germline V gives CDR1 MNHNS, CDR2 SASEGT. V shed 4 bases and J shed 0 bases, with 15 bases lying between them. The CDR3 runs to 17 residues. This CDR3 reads CASSAPGGRPNTGELFF. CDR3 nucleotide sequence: TGTGCCAGCAGTGCGCCGGGGGGCAGACCGAACACCGGGGAGCTGTTTTTT.

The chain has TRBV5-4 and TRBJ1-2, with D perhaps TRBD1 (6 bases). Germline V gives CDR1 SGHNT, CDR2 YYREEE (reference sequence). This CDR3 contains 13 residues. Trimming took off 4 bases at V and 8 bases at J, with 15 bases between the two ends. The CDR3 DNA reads TGTGCCAGCAGCCGCGGACAGAATGAGGGCTACACCTTC. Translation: CASSRGQNEGYTF.

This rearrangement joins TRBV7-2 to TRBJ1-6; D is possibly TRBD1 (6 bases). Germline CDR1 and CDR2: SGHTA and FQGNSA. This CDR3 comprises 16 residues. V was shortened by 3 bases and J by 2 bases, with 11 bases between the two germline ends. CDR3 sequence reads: CASSFDRLPYNSPLHF. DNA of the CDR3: TGTGCCAGCAGCTTTGACAGGCTCCCCTATAATTCACCCCTCCACTTT.

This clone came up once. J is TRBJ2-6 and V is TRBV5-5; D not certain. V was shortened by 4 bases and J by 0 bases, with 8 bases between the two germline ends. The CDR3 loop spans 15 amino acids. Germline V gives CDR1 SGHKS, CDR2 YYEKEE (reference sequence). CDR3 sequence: CASSVSPSGANVLTF. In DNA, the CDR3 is TGTGCCAGCAGCGTAAGCCCCTCTGGGGCCAACGTCCTGACTTTC.

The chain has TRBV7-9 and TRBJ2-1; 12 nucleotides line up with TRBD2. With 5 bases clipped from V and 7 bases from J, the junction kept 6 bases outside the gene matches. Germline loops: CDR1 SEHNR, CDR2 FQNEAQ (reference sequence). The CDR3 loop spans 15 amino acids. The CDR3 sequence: CASSPSGRAANEQFF. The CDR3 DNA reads TGTGCCAGCAGCCCTAGCGGGAGGGCCGCAAATGAGCAGTTCTTC.

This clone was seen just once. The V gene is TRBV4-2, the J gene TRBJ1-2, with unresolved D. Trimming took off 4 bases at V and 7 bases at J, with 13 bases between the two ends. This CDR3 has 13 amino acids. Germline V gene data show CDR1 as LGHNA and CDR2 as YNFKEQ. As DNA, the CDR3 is TGTGCCAGCAGCCTCCCGGATGGAGGTGGCTACACCTTC. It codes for CASSLPDGGGYTF.